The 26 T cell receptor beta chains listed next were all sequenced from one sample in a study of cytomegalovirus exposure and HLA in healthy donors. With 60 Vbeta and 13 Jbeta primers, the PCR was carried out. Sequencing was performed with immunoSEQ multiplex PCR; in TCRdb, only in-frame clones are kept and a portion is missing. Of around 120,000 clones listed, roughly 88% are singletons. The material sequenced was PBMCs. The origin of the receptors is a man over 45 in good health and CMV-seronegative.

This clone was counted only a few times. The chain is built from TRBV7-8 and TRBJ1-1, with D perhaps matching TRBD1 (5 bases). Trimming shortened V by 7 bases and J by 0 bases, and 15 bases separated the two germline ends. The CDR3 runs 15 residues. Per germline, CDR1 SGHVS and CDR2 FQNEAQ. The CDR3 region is CASNPGGGMNTEAFF. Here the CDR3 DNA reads TGTGCCAGCAATCCCGGCGGGGGGATGAACACTGAAGCTTTCTTT.

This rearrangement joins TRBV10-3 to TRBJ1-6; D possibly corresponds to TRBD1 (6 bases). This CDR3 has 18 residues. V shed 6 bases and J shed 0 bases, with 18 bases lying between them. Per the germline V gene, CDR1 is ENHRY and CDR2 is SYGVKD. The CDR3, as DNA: TGTGCCATCAGAGACCCCGACAGGCAGAGCTCCTATAATTCACCCCTCCACTTT. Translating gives CAIRDPDRQSSYNSPLHF.

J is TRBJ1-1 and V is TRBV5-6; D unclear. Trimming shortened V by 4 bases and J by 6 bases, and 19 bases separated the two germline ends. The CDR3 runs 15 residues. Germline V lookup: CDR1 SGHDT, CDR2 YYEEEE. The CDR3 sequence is CASSNPEGNRPEAFF. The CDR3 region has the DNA TGTGCCAGCAGCAACCCCGAGGGCAATCGCCCTGAAGCTTTCTTT.

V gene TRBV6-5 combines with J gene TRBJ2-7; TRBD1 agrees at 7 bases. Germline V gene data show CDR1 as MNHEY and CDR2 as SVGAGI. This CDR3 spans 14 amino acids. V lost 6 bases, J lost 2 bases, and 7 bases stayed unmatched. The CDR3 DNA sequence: TGTGCCAGCAGAGGGGACAGCGAGACCTACGAGCAGTACTTC. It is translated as CASRGDSETYEQYF.

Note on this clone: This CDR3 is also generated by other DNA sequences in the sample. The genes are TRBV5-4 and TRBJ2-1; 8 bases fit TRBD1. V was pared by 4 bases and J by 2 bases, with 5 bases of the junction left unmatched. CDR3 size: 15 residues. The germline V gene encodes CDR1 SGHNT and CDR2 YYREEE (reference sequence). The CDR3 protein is CASSRDRGTYNEQFF. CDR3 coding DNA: TGTGCCAGCAGCCGAGACAGGGGCACCTACAATGAGCAGTTCTTC. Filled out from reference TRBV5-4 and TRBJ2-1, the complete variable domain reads ETGVTQSPTHLIKTRGQQVTLRCSSQSGHNTVSWYQQALGQGPQFIFQYYREEENGRGNFPPRFSGLQFPNYSSELNVNALELDDSALYLCASSRDRGTYNEQFFGPGTRLTVL.

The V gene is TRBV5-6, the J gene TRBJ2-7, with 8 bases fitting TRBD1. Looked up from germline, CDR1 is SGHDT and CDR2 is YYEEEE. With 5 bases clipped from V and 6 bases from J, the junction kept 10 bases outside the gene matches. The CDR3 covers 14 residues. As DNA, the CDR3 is TGTGCCAGCAGGCCCGGGACAGGTTTCGGCGAGCAGTACTTC. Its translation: CASRPGTGFGEQYF.

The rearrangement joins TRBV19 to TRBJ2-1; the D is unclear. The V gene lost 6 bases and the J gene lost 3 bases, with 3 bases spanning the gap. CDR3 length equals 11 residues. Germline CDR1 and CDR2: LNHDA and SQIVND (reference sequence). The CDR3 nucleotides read TGTGCCAGTAGCAACTACAATGAGCAGTTCTTC. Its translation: CASSNYNEQFF.

The CDR3 nucleotides are TGTGCCAGCAGCCCGGGGTACCAAACCGAGCAGTACTTC. Amino acid sequence: CASSPGYQTEQYF. This chain joins TRBV7-9 and TRBJ2-7, with D possibly being TRBD2 (5 bases). V was pared by 5 bases and J by 6 bases, with 14 bases between. The CDR3 covers 13 residues. Germline-derived CDR1 and CDR2 are SEHNR and FQNEAQ (reference sequence).

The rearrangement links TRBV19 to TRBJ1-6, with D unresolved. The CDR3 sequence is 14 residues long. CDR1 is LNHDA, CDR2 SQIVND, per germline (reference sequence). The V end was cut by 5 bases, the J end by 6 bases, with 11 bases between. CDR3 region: CASSPRQANSPLHF. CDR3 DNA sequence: TGTGCCAGTAGTCCACGACAAGCTAATTCACCCCTCCACTTT.

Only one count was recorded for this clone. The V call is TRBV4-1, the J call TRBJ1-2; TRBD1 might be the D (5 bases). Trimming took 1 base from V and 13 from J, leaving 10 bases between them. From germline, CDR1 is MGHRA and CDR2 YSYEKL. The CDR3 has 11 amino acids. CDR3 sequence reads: CASSQGSQGTF. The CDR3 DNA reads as TGCGCCAGCAGCCAAGGAAGTCAGGGCACCTTC.

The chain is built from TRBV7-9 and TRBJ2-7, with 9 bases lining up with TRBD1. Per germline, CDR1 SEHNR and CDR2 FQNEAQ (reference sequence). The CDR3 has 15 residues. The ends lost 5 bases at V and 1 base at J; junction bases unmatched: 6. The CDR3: CASSPRDRVSYEQYF. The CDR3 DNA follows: TGTGCCAGCAGCCCACGGGACAGGGTATCCTACGAGCAGTACTTC. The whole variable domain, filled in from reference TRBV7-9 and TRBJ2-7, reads DTGVSQNPRHKITKRGQNVTFRCDPISEHNRLYWYRQTLGQGPEFLTYFQNEAQLEKSRLLSDRFSAERPKGSFSTLEIQRTEQGDSAMYLCASSPRDRVSYEQYFGPGTRLTVT.

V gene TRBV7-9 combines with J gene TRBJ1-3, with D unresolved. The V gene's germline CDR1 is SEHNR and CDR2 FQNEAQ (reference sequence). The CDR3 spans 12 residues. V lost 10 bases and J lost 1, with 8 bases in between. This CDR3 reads CATPRSGNTIYF. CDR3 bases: TGTGCCACCCCCCGGTCTGGAAACACCATATATTTT.

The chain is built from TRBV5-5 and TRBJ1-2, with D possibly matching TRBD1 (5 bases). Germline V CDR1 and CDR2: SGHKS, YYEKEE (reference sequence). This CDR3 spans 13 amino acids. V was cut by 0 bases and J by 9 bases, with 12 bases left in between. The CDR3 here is CASSLATGWRYTF. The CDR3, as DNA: TGTGCCAGCAGCTTGGCCACAGGCTGGCGCTACACCTTC.

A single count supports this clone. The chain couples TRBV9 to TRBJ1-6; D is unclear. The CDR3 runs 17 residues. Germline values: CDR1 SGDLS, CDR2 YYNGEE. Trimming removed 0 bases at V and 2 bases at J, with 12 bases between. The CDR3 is CASSVDEQVAYNSPLHF. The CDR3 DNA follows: TGTGCCAGCAGCGTAGATGAGCAGGTCGCCTATAATTCACCCCTCCACTTT.

The CDR3 is CASSLDFNSYNEQFF. The CDR3 coding sequence is TGTGCCAGCAGCTTGGATTTTAACTCCTACAATGAGCAGTTCTTC. The J gene is TRBJ2-1, the V gene TRBV5-8; D not certain. CDR1 is SGHTS, CDR2 YDEGEE, per germline. The CDR3 loop spans 15 amino acids. V dropped 0 bases and J dropped 0 bases, with 7 bases sitting between them.

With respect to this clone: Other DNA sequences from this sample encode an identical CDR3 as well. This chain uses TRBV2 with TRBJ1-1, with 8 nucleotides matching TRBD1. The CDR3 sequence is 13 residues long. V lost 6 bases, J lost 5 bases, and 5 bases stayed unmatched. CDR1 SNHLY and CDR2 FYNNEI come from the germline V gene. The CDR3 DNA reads TGTGCCAGCAGCGGACAGGGTAGTACTGAAGCTTTCTTT. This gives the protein CASSGQGSTEAFF.

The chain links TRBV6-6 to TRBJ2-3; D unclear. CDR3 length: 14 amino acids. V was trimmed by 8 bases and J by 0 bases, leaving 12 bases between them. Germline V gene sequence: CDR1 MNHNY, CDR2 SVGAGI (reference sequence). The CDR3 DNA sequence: TGTGCCAGCGGTCACATTTCTAGCACAGATACGCAGTATTTT. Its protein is CASGHISSTDTQYF.

The CDR3 nucleotides are TGTGCCAGCAGCACCGAGACAGGGACCTATGGCTACACCTTC. Amino acid sequence: CASSTETGTYGYTF. The chain combines TRBV11-2 with TRBJ1-2; 7 bases match TRBD1. The CDR3 is 14 amino acids. The V gene's germline CDR1 is SGHAT and CDR2 FQNNGV. V shed 5 bases, J shed 4 bases, and the junction held 7 bases outside the gene matches.

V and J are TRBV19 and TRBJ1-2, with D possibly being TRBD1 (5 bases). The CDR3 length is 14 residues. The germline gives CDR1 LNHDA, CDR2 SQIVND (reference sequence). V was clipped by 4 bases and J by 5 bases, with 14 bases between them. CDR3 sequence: CASSTGGTGYGYTF. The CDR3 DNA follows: TGTGCCAGTAGTACGGGGGGAACTGGGTATGGCTACACCTTC. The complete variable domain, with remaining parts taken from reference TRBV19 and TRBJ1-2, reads DGGITQSPKYLFRKEGQNVTLSCEQNLNHDAMYWYRQDPGQGLRLIYYSQIVNDFQKGDIAEGYSVSREKKESFPLTVTSAQKNPTAFYLCASSTGGTGYGYTFGSGTRLTVV.

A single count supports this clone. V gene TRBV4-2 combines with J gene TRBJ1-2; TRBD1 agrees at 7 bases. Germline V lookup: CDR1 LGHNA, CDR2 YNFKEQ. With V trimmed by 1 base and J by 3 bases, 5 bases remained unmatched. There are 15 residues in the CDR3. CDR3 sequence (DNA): TGTGCCAGCAGCCAAGTCCCTGGACAGGACTATGGCTACACCTTC. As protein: CASSQVPGQDYGYTF.

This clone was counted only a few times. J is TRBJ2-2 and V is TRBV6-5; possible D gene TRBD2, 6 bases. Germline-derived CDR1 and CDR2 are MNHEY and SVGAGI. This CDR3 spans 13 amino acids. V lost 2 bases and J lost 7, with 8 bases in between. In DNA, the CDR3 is TGTGCCAGCAGTTACCCGGACTACGGGGAGCTGTTTTTT. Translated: CASSYPDYGELFF.

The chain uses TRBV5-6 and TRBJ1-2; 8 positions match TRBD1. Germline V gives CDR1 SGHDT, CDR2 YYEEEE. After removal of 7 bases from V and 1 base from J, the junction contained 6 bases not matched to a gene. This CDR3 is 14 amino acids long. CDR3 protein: CASHGTGHNYGYTF. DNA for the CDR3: TGTGCCAGCCACGGGACAGGCCATAACTATGGCTACACCTTC. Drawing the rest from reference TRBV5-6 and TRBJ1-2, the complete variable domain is DAGVTQSPTHLIKTRGQQVTLRCSPKSGHDTVSWYQQALGQGPQFIFQYYEEEERQRGNFPDRFSGHQFPNYSSELNVNALLLGDSALYLCASHGTGHNYGYTFGSGTRLTVV.

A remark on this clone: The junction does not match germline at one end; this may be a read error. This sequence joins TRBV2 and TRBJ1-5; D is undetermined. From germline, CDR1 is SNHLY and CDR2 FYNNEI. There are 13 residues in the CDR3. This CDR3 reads CASSEDRGGPQHF. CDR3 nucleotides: TGTGCCAGCAGCGAAGACCGGGGTGGGCCCCAGCATTTT.

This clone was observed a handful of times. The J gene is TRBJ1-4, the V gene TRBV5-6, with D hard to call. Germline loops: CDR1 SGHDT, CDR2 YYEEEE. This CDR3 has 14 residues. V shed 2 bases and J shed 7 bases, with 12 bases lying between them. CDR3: CASSFSAASEKLFF. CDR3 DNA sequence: TGTGCCAGCAGCTTTAGTGCGGCAAGTGAAAAACTGTTTTTT.

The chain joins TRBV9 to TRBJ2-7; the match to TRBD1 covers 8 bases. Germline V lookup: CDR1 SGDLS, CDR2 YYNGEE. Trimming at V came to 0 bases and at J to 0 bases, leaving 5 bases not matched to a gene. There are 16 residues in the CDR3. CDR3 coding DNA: TGTGCCAGCAGCGTAGGGGTGACAGGGGTCTCCTACGAGCAGTACTTC. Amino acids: CASSVGVTGVSYEQYF.

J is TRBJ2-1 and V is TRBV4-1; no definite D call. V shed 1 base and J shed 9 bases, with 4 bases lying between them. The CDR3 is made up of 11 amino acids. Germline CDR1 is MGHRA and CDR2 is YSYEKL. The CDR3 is CASSQGLEQFF. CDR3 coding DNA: TGCGCCAGCAGCCAAGGTCTTGAGCAGTTCTTC.